Here is one T cell receptor beta chain with its context. Its target is not known. Per the germline V gene, CDR1 is SGHNT and CDR2 is YYREEE (reference sequence). CDR3 length: 14 residues. Trimming took off 0 bases at V and 3 bases at J, with 9 bases between the two ends. The sample is drawn from a study of response to subunit inactivated influenza vaccine. Broader study findings: Each seasonal influenza vaccination, the authors suggested, recruits few new T cells.

TCRdb re-derived calls from the RT-PCR reads in MiXCR, one entry per CDR3 protein. The sample lists around 160,000 distinct CDR3 sequences, 9.5% to 13% occurring once. Material: non-naive T cells sorted from PBMCs, obtained more than 35 days after vaccination. The chain carries TRBV5-4 and TRBJ2-5, with TRBD2 as a possible D gene (5 bases). The clonotype comes from a man aged 50 to 60 who received an inactivated influenza vaccine. The CDR3 sequence is CASSLDMGEETQYF. In DNA, the CDR3 is TGTGCCAGCAGCTTGGATATGGGAGAAGAGACCCAGTACTTC.